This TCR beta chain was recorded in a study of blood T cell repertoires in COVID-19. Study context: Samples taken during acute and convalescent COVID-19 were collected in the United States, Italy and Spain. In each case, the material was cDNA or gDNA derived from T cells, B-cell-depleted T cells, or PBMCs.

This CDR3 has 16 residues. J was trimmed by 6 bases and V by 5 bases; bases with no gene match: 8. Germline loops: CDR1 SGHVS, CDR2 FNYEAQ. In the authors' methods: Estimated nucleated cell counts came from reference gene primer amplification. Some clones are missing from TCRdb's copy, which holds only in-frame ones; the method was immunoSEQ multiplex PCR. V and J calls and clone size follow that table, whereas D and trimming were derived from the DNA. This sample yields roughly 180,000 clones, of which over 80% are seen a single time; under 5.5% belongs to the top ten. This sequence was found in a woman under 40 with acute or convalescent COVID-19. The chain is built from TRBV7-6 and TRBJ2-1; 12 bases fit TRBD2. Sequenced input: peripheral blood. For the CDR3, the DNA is TGTGCCAGCAGCCTAACCGGGACTAGCGGGTTCAATGAGCAGTTCTTC. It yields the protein CASSLTGTSGFNEQFF.